This T cell receptor beta chain is from a study of T cell repertoires in cytomegalovirus infection. Study as a whole: A matching HLA type, together with CMV infection, was signaled by public TCR beta signatures.

Notes on the study in general: What dominated the ex vivo response were HLA-C-restricted CMV-specific TCR beta clonotypes.

This clonotype was observed many times. Its specificity is not known. TCRdb re-called the reads through MiXCR, storing one row per CDR3 protein. The table has about 490,000 distinct CDR3 sequences, approximately 10% seen once. CDR3 length: 16 amino acids. Germline CDR1 reads SEHNR; CDR2 reads FQNEAQ (reference sequence). The V segment lost 4 bases and the J segment 4 bases; nucleotides outside the gene matches: 10. This receptor was taken from a human donor in good health (CMV status not recorded). Some clones in this sample may be carry-over from other donors' samples. The material sequenced was PBMCs. The chain employs TRBV7-9 and TRBJ2-5; 9 bases are shared with TRBD1. CDR3 sequence (DNA): TGTGCCAGCAGCTGGACAGGGGAGCCGTCGCCAGAGACCCAGTACTTC. This encodes CASSWTGEPSPETQYF.